These 9 T cell receptor beta chains were sequenced from one sample in a study of T-cell reconstitution after alpha-beta-depleted transplantation in children. The TCRbeta library was prepared with unique molecular identifiers. TCRdb reprocessed the PCR reads with MiXCR, giving one entry per CDR3 protein. This sample has more than 550,000 distinct CDR3 sequences; under 12% occur once, and the top ten carry 4%. The sample in question was PBMCs from the stem cell graft donor, obtained from the stem cell graft. The receptors originated from a human donor who donated a stem cell graft to a child with acute myeloid leukemia.

This clonotype was picked up a small number of times. This sequence joins TRBV28 and TRBJ1-1, with D perhaps TRBD1 (5 bases). The CDR3 runs 16 residues. In germline, CDR1 is MDHEN, CDR2 SYDVKM. The V end lost 7 bases, the J end lost 3 bases, and 21 bases lay between the germline ends. The CDR3 protein is CASNPLGASLDTEAFF. The CDR3 DNA reads as TGTGCCAGCAACCCTCTTGGGGCCTCGTTGGACACTGAAGCTTTCTTT.

The chain couples TRBV10-3 to TRBJ2-1; no clear D. The CDR3 is made up of 14 amino acids. Germline V gene data show CDR1 as ENHRY and CDR2 as SYGVKD. The germline V and J ends were trimmed by 4 bases and 8 bases, with 15 bases remaining between them. CDR3 nucleotides: TGTGCCATCAGTGTGCTCAAACTTACGGATGAGCAGTTCTTC. Translating it yields CAISVLKLTDEQFF.

This chain connects TRBV6-5 to TRBJ2-3; possibly TRBD2 for D (6 bases). The CDR3 contains 17 residues. Trimming stripped 5 bases from V and 1 base from J, with 19 bases between. Germline loops: CDR1 MNHEY, CDR2 SVGAGI. CDR3 in amino acids: CASSRQRAYWGTDTQYF. The DNA for the CDR3 is TGTGCCAGCAGTCGCCAGCGGGCATATTGGGGCACAGATACGCAGTATTTT.

This clonotype has a count of ten or more. This rearrangement joins TRBV20-1 to TRBJ2-7; 12 nucleotides line up with TRBD1. CDR1 is DFQATT and CDR2 is SNEGSKA in the germline V gene (reference sequence). With V trimmed by 5 bases and J by 0 bases, 11 bases remained unmatched. The CDR3 has 17 residues. The CDR3 sequence is CSAVGQGAGRDSYEQYF. The CDR3 DNA is TGCAGTGCTGTGGGACAGGGGGCAGGGCGGGACTCCTACGAGCAGTACTTC.

This clonotype has at least ten counts. The J gene is TRBJ2-5, the V gene TRBV29-1, with 10 bases that match TRBD1. CDR1 and CDR2 from the germline V gene are SQVTM and ANQGSEA. Germline trimming cut 6 bases from V and 5 bases from J; bases unmatched to any gene: 18. The CDR3 consists of 17 residues. The CDR3: CSVPPSIGDRGLETQYF. The CDR3 DNA is TGCAGCGTCCCCCCGAGTATCGGGGACAGGGGATTGGAGACCCAGTACTTC.

This clonotype was detected many times. The rearrangement uses TRBV20-1 and TRBJ2-5; 12 nucleotides agree with TRBD2. The CDR3 is made up of 16 amino acids. V dropped 6 bases and J dropped 0; count of bases not matched to a gene: 8. CDR1 and CDR2 from the germline V gene are DFQATT and SNEGSKA (reference sequence). DNA for the CDR3: TGCAGTGCCCGTACTAGCGGGAGGACGTACCAAGAGACCCAGTACTTC. Its translation is CSARTSGRTYQETQYF.

This clonotype was seen more than once but under ten times. The chain couples TRBV30 to TRBJ2-3; D is unclear. This CDR3 is built from 12 residues. Per the germline V gene, CDR1 is GTSNPN and CDR2 is SVGIG (reference sequence). Trimming left V 3 bases short and J 4 bases short, with 8 bases between. Here the CDR3 reads CAWSESADTQYF. In DNA form, the CDR3 reads TGTGCCTGGAGCGAGAGTGCAGATACGCAGTATTTT.

This clonotype has at least ten counts. The V call is TRBV7-2, the J call TRBJ2-3; TRBD1 might be the D (5 bases). The V and J ends lost 2 bases and 4 bases respectively, with 13 bases between them. This CDR3 is built from 15 residues. Germline assignment: CDR1 SGHTA and CDR2 FQGNSA. The DNA of the CDR3 is TGTGCCAGCAGCTTAATAGGGGCTGGGGCAGATACGCAGTATTTT. Amino acids: CASSLIGAGADTQYF. Full variable domain (outside the CDR3, taken from reference TRBV7-2 and TRBJ2-3): GAGVSQSPSNKVTEKGKDVELRCDPISGHTALYWYRQSLGQGLEFLIYFQGNSAPDKSGLPSDRFSAERTGGSVSTLTIQRTQQEDSAVYLCASSLIGAGADTQYFGPGTRLTVL.

There are many counts of this clonotype. The chain is built from TRBV25-1 and TRBJ2-7; perhaps D is TRBD1 or TRBD2 (5 bases each). V lost 9 bases to trimming and J lost 3 bases, with 12 bases between them. Germline values: CDR1 MGHDK, CDR2 SYGVNS. The length of the CDR3 is 12 residues. The CDR3 region is CASSGTHYEQYF. The DNA for the CDR3 is TGTGCCAGTTCCGGGACCCACTACGAGCAGTACTTC.